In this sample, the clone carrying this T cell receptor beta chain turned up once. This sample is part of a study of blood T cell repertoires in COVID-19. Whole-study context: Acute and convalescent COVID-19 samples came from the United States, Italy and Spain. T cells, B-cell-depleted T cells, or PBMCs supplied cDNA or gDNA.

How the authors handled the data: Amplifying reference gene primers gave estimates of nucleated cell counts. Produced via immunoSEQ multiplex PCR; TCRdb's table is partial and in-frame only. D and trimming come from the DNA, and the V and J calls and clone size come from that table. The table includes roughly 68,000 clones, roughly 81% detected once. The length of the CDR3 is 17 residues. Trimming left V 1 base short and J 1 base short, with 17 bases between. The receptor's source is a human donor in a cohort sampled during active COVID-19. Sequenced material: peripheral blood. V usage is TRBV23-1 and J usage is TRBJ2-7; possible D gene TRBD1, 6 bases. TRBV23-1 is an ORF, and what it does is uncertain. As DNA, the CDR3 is TGCGCCAGCAGTCAATACCCCCTCGACAGGACGTCCTACGAGCAGTACTTC. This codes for CASSQYPLDRTSYEQYF.